The 15 T cell receptor beta chains given below trace back to one sample, sequenced in a study of shared clonotypes between healthy human individuals. The table came from immunoSEQ multiplex PCR; TCRdb's copy has only in-frame clones and leaves some out. Among about a million clones listed, around four fifths were seen once. The sequenced sample was memory CD4+ T cells sorted from blood. Sample subset: CD45RA-negative fraction. Every receptor here comes from a man aged 18 to 29 in good health.

The chain carries TRBV5-5 and TRBJ2-1; TRBD1 or TRBD2 may be the D gene (5 bases each). Germline values: CDR1 SGHKS, CDR2 YYEKEE (reference sequence). The CDR3 consists of 15 residues. V was shortened by 4 bases and J by 0 bases, with 11 bases between the two germline ends. CDR3 DNA: TGTGCCAGCAGCATTTCAGGGAGCTCCTACAATGAGCAGTTCTTC. Its protein is CASSISGSSYNEQFF. Complete variable domain (other parts from reference TRBV5-5 and TRBJ2-1): DAGVTQSPTHLIKTRGQQVTLRCSPISGHKSVSWYQQVLGQGPQFIFQYYEKEERGRGNFPDRFSARQFPNYSSELNVNALLLGDSALYLCASSISGSSYNEQFFGPGTRLTVL.

V gene TRBV10-3 combines with J gene TRBJ1-5; 9 nucleotides agree with TRBD1. CDR1 and CDR2 (germline): ENHRY, SYGVKD. With V trimmed by 4 bases and J by 6 bases, 4 bases remained unmatched. The length of the CDR3 is 14 residues. The CDR3 coding sequence is TGTGCCATCAGTGCAACAGGGGGCCCTCAGCCCCAGCATTTT. Translation: CAISATGGPQPQHF.

The chain links TRBV7-2 to TRBJ1-3; D perhaps matches TRBD1 (6 bases). Germline-derived CDR1 and CDR2 are SGHTA and FQGNSA. Trimming took 2 bases from V and 4 from J, leaving 15 bases between them. This CDR3 comprises 16 residues. CDR3 residues: CASSLMGGAKGNTIYF. CDR3 in DNA: TGTGCCAGCAGCTTAATGGGGGGCGCAAAAGGAAACACCATATATTTT.

This clone came up many times. CDR3 nucleotide sequence: TGCGCCAGCAGTGAGCCCGCGGCAGGAGATACGCAGTATTTT. Translated, it gives CASSEPAAGDTQYF. The J gene is TRBJ2-3, the V gene TRBV10-2; D is ambiguous. Trimming shortened V by 2 bases and J by 5 bases, and 11 bases separated the two germline ends. This CDR3 region has 14 residues. CDR1 and CDR2 (germline): WSHSY, SAAADI.

The genes are TRBV4-3 and TRBJ2-3; weak D call: TRBD1 (5 bases). The CDR3 is made up of 14 amino acids. Per germline, CDR1 LGHNA and CDR2 YSLEER. Between the trimmed V and J ends, which lost 0 bases and 7 bases, there was a span of 11 bases. The CDR3 loop is CASSQDQGPYTQYF. The CDR3 bases are TGCGCCAGCAGCCAAGATCAGGGTCCCTATACGCAGTATTTT.

The chain combines TRBV13 with TRBJ1-5; D is undetermined. CDR3 length: 12 residues. V gave up 2 bases and J gave up 10 bases, with 9 bases separating them. The germline CDR1 and CDR2 sequences are PRHDT and FYEKMQ (reference sequence). CDR3 region: CASSLKPGPQHF. Written as DNA, the CDR3 is TGTGCCAGCAGCTTAAAACCGGGCCCCCAGCATTTT. Full variable domain (outside the CDR3, taken from reference TRBV13 and TRBJ1-5): AAGVIQSPRHLIKEKRETATLKCYPIPRHDTVYWYQQGPGQDPQFLISFYEKMQSDKGSIPDRFSAQQFSDYHSELNMSSLELGDSALYFCASSLKPGPQHFGDGTRLSIL.

This clone has just one count. V and J are TRBV11-3 and TRBJ1-2, with a possible D match to TRBD1 (5 bases). V was trimmed by 3 bases and J by 1 base, leaving 12 bases between them. The germline V gene encodes CDR1 SGHNT and CDR2 YENEEA. The CDR3 runs to 15 residues. CDR3 sequence (DNA): TGTGCCAGCAGCTTCGGGACGGATCATAACTATGGCTACACCTTC. Amino acids: CASSFGTDHNYGYTF.

Notes on this clone: A clone one base away is much larger, so this may be a read error. Additional DNA sequences in this sample encode the identical CDR3. This chain connects TRBV7-9 to TRBJ1-2; 7 bases fit TRBD1. CDR1 is SEHNR, CDR2 FQNEAQ, per germline (reference sequence). The CDR3 runs 13 residues. V lost 4 bases to trimming and J lost 5 bases; unmatched junction nucleotides: 4. The CDR3, as DNA: TGTGCCAGCAGCTCCGGGACAGCATATGGCTACACCTTC. Protein sequence: CASSSGTAYGYTF.

The CDR3 is CASTPRSREQFF. DNA for the CDR3: TGTGCCTCCACGCCCCGATCGAGGGAGCAGTTCTTC. The chain is built from TRBV30 and TRBJ2-1; D gene uncertain. The CDR3 is 12 residues long. Germline V lookup: CDR1 GTSNPN, CDR2 SVGIG (reference sequence). Trimming took 7 bases from V and 10 from J, leaving 17 bases between them. Together with reference TRBV30 and TRBJ2-1, the CDR3 gives the full variable domain: SQTIHQWPATLVQPVGSPLSLECTVEGTSNPNLYWYRQAAGRGLQLLFYSVGIGQISSEVPQNLSASRPQDRQFILSSKKLLLSDSGFYLCASTPRSREQFFGPGTRLTVL.

With respect to this clone: A read error is possible here, since a much larger clone lies one base away. The chain employs TRBV11-3 and TRBJ2-1; TRBD2 agrees at 10 bases. Looked up from germline, CDR1 is SGHNT and CDR2 is YENEEA. V was clipped by 5 bases and J by 7 bases; unmatched bases: 2. The CDR3 spans 13 residues. CDR3 sequence (DNA): TGTGCCAGCAGCGCGGGACTAGCGAATGAGCAGTTCTTC. Its protein is CASSAGLANEQFF.

On this clone: Within the sample, other DNA sequences also encode this same CDR3. The rearrangement links TRBV5-6 to TRBJ2-2, with D tentatively TRBD2 (6 bases). Per germline, CDR1 SGHDT and CDR2 YYEEEE. V gave up 1 base and J gave up 2 bases, with 9 bases separating them. The CDR3 is 15 residues long. The CDR3 is CASSLPGVNTGELFF. The DNA for the CDR3 is TGTGCCAGCAGCTTGCCGGGGGTCAACACCGGGGAGCTGTTTTTT.

V gene TRBV18 combines with J gene TRBJ1-6; 9 positions match TRBD1. Germline loops: CDR1 KGHSH, CDR2 LQKENI. The CDR3 is made up of 17 amino acids. After removal of 3 bases from V and 14 bases from J, the junction contained 17 bases not matched to a gene. The chain's CDR3 is CASSPTVSQGAFSTLHF. Here the CDR3 DNA reads TGTGCCAGCTCACCGACCGTTTCACAGGGGGCATTCTCCACCCTCCACTTT.

The J gene is TRBJ2-7, the V gene TRBV7-2; D not resolved. Per germline, CDR1 SGHTA and CDR2 FQGNSA. The CDR3 has 14 amino acids. Between the trimmed V and J ends, which lost 2 bases and 3 bases, there was a span of 11 bases. The CDR3 DNA is TGTGCCAGCAGCTTATCGTGGCAAAGCTACGAGCAGTACTTC. Translated, it gives CASSLSWQSYEQYF.

This clone was recorded at least ten times. This sample also contains other DNA sequences that code for the same CDR3. The chain carries TRBV6-1 and TRBJ1-2; no firm D call. The V gene's germline CDR1 is MNHNS and CDR2 SASEGT. The V gene lost 1 base and the J gene lost 4 bases, with 4 bases spanning the gap. The CDR3 loop spans 12 amino acids. This CDR3 reads CASSEGTYGYTF. CDR3 sequence (DNA): TGTGCCAGCAGTGAAGGGACCTATGGCTACACCTTC.

This sequence joins TRBV7-9 and TRBJ2-7; no firm D call. V was cut by 5 bases and J by 0 bases, with 14 bases left in between. From germline, CDR1 is SEHNR and CDR2 FQNEAQ (reference sequence). This CDR3 contains 15 residues. The DNA of the CDR3 is TGTGCCAGCAGCCTTCTCCCAGGAAACTCCTACGAGCAGTACTTC. This encodes CASSLLPGNSYEQYF. Together with reference TRBV7-9 and TRBJ2-7, the CDR3 gives the full variable domain: DTGVSQNPRHKITKRGQNVTFRCDPISEHNRLYWYRQTLGQGPEFLTYFQNEAQLEKSRLLSDRFSAERPKGSFSTLEIQRTEQGDSAMYLCASSLLPGNSYEQYFGPGTRLTVT.